This TCR beta chain originates from a study of PD-1 blockade in classical Hodgkin lymphoma. Indicated time point: cycle 4 day 1 (C4D1), after less than seven weeks of nivolumab. Relapses following autologous stem cell transplantation were seen in all patients, with brentuximab vedotin exposure varying. Whole-study findings and limits: Whatever underlies the repertoire differences (possibly disease activity or prior therapy) remains undefined. The baseline diversity of complete responders showed similarity to that of newly diagnosed patients. Relapsed/refractory patients reportedly had the lowest baseline TCR diversity, below newly diagnosed patients, who were below healthy donors.

Deletions cut 1 base from V and 8 bases from J, with 9 bases between. CDR1 is SGHVS and CDR2 is FQNEAQ in the germline V gene. CDR3 size: 13 residues. Comments on this clone: Its antigen is unknown.

The protocol was immunoSEQ multiplex PCR, while the TCRdb copy is restricted to in-frame clones and leaves out a portion. Among approximately 65,000 clones listed, around 94% were seen once. The sample was peripheral blood mononuclear cells (PBMCs), taken before the fourth cycle of nivolumab. The sequence came from a human donor with classical Hodgkin lymphoma. This rearrangement joins TRBV7-8 to TRBJ2-1; D ambiguous. Here the CDR3 DNA reads TGTGCCAGCAGCTTAGATTCCACCTATGAGCAGTTCTTC. Translating it yields CASSLDSTYEQFF.